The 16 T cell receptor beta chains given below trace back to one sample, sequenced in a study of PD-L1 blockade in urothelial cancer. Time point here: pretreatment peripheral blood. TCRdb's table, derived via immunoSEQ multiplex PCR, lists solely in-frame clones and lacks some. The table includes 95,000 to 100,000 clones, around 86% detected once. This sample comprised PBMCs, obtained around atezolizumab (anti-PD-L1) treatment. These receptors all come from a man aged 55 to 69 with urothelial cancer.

Written as DNA, the CDR3 is TGTGCCAGCAGCAAAGGGTTAGCGGGGTACCAAGAGACCCAGTACTTC. It specifies CASSKGLAGYQETQYF. The chain uses TRBV9 and TRBJ2-5, with TRBD2 matching over 8 bases. The CDR3 runs to 16 residues. J was trimmed by 0 bases and V by 4 bases; bases with no gene match: 8. The V gene's germline CDR1 is SGDLS and CDR2 YYNGEE.

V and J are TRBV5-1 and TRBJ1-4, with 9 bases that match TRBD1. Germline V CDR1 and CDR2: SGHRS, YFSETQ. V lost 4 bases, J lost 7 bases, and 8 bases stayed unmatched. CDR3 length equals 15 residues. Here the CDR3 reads CASSPLGDRVEKLFF. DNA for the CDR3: TGCGCCAGCAGCCCCCTCGGGGACAGGGTTGAAAAACTGTTTTTT. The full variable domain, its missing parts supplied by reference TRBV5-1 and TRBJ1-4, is KAGVTQTPRYLIKTRGQQVTLSCSPISGHRSVSWYQQTPGQGLQFLFEYFSETQRNKGNFPGRFSGRQFSNSRSEMNVSTLELGDSALYLCASSPLGDRVEKLFFGSGTQLSVL.

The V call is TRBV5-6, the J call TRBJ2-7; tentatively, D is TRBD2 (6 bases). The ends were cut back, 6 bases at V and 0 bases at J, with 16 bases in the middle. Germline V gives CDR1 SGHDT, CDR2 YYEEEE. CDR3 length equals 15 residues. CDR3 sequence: CASTWMEGFSYEQYF. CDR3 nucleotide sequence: TGTGCCAGCACTTGGATGGAGGGATTCTCCTACGAGCAGTACTTC.

The CDR3 spells CASSSGFREKLFF. The DNA of the CDR3 is TGTGCCAGCAGCTCGGGGTTTAGGGAAAAACTGTTTTTT. The V gene is TRBV5-5, the J gene TRBJ1-4; D call uncertain. Germline lookup yields CDR1 SGHKS and CDR2 YYEKEE (reference sequence). The ends were cut back, 3 bases at V and 8 bases at J, with 11 bases in the middle. The CDR3 spans 13 residues.

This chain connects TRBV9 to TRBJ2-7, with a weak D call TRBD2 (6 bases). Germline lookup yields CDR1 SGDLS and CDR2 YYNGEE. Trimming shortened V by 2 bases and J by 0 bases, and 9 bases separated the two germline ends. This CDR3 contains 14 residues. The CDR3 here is CASSVRGGSYEQYF. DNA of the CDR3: TGTGCCAGCAGCGTCCGGGGAGGCTCCTACGAGCAGTACTTC.

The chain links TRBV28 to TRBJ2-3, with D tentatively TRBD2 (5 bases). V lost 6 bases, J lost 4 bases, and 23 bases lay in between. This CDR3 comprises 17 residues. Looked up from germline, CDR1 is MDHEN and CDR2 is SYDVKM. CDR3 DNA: TGTGCCAGCAGCCCAATTTCGGGAATTCCAGGTGCAGATACGCAGTATTTT. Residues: CASSPISGIPGADTQYF. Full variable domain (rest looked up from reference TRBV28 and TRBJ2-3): DVKVTQSSRYLVKRTGEKVFLECVQDMDHENMFWYRQDPGLGLRLIYFSYDVKMKEKGDIPEGYSVSREKKERFSLILESASTNQTSMYLCASSPISGIPGADTQYFGPGTRLTVL.

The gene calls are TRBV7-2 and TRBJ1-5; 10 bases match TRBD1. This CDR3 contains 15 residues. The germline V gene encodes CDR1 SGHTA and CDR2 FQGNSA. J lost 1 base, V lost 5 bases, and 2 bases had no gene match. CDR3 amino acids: CASSRQGASNQPQHF. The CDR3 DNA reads TGTGCCAGCAGCCGACAGGGGGCGAGCAATCAGCCCCAGCATTTT. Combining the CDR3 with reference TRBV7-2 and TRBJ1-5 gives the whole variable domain GAGVSQSPSNKVTEKGKDVELRCDPISGHTALYWYRQSLGQGLEFLIYFQGNSAPDKSGLPSDRFSAERTGGSVSTLTIQRTQQEDSAVYLCASSRQGASNQPQHFGDGTRLSIL.

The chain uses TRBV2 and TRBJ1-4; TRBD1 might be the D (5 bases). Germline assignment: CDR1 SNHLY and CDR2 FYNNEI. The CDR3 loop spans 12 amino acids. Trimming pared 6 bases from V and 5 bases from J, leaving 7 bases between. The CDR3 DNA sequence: TGTGCCAGCAGGGGGCAGAATGAAAAACTGTTTTTT. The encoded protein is CASRGQNEKLFF.

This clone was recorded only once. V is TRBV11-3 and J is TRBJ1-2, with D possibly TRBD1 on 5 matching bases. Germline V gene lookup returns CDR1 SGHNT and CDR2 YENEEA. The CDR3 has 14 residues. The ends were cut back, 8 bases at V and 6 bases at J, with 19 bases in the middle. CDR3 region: CASYLPPRGNGYTF. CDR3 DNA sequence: TGTGCCAGCTACTTACCCCCGCGGGGGAATGGCTACACCTTC.

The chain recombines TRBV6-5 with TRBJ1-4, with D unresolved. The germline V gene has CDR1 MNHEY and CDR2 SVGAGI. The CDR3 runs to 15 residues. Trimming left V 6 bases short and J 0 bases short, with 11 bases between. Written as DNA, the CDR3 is TGTGCCAGCAGCTACGCCGGGGCAACTAATGAAAAACTGTTTTTT. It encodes CASSYAGATNEKLFF.

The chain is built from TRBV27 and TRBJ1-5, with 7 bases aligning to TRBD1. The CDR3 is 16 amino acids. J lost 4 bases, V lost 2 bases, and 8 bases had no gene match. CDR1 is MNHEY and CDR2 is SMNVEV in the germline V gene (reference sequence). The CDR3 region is CASSLDPTGQNQPQHF. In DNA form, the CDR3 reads TGTGCCAGCAGTTTAGACCCGACAGGGCAAAATCAGCCCCAGCATTTT.

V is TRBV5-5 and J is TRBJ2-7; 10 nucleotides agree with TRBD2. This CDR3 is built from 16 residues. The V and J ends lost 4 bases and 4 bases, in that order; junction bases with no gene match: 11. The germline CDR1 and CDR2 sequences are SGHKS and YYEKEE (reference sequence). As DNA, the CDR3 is TGTGCCAGCAGCCTAACCCCTAGCGGGGGTCTGTACGAGCAGTACTTC. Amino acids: CASSLTPSGGLYEQYF.

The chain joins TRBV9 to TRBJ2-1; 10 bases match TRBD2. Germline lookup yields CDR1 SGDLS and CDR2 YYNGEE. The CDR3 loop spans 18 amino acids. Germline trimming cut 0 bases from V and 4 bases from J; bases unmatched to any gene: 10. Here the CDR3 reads CASSVDIAGGQHYNEQFF. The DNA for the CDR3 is TGTGCCAGCAGCGTAGATATAGCGGGAGGTCAACATTACAATGAGCAGTTCTTC.

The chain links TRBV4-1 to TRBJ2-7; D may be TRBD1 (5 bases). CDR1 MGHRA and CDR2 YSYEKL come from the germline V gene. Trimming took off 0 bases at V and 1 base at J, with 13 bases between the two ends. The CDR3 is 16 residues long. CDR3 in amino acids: CASSQESGRASYEQYF. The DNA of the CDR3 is TGCGCCAGCAGCCAAGAGTCCGGCAGGGCTTCCTACGAGCAGTACTTC.

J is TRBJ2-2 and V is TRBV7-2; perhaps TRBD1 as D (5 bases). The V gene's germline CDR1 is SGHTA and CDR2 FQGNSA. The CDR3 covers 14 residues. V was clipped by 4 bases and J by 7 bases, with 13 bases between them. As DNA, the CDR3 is TGTGCCAGCAGCTCTAGACAGCCATACGGGGAGCTGTTTTTT. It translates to CASSSRQPYGELFF.

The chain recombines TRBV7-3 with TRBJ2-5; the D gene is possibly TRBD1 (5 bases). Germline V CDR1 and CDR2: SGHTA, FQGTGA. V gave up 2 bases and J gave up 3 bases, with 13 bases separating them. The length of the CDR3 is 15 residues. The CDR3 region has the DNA TGTGCCAGCAGCTTATTCGGACACAAGGAAGAGACCCAGTACTTC. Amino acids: CASSLFGHKEETQYF.